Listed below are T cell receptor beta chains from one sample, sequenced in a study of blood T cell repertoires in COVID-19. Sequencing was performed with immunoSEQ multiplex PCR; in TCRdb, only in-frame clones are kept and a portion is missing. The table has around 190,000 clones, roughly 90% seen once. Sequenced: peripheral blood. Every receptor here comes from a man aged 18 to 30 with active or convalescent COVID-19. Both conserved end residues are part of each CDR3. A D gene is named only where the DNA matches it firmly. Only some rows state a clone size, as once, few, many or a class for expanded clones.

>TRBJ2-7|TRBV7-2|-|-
CASSFSSSEQYF
TGTGCCAGCAGCTTTAGTTCCTCCGAGCAGTACTTC
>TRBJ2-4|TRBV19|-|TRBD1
CASSTRQGIAAKNIQYF
TGTGCCAGTAGTACCCGACAGGGTATCGCGGCCAAAAACATTCAGTACTTC
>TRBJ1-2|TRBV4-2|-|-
CASSQSRGGPRGGYTF
TGTGCCAGCAGCCAATCCCGGGGAGGGCCACGCGGTGGCTACACCTTC
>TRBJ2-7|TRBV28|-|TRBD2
CASMTSGRFKYF
TGTGCCAGCATGACTAGCGGGAGGTTTAAGTACTTC
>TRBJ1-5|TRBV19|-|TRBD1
CASSADRAGQPQHF
TGTGCCAGTAGTGCTGACAGGGCGGGTCAGCCCCAGCATTTT
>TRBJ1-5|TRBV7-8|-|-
CASSLHLSGNQPQHF
TGTGCCAGCAGCTTACATCTCTCAGGCAATCAGCCCCAGCATTTT
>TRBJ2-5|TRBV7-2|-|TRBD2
CASQGGNPGLAGETQYF
TGTGCCAGCCAGGGAGGGAACCCGGGACTAGCCGGAGAGACCCAGTACTTC
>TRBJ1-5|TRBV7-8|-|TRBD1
CASSLAQGVDQPQHF
TGTGCCAGCAGCTTAGCACAGGGGGTGGATCAGCCCCAGCATTTT
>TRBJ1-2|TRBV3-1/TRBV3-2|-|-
CASSPNDFEAGYTF
TGTGCCAGCAGCCCGAATGACTTCGAGGCTGGCTACACCTTC
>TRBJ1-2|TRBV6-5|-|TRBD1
CASRKTGSYGYTF
TGTGCCAGCAGGAAGACAGGGTCCTATGGCTACACCTTC
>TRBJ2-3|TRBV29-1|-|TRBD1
CSVADRGSVDTQYF
TGCAGCGTTGCGGACAGGGGATCCGTTGATACGCAGTATTTT
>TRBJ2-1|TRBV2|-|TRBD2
CASRVGLAGVGEQFF
TGTGCCAGCAGGGTGGGGCTAGCGGGGGTCGGTGAGCAGTTCTTC
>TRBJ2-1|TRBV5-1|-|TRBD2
CASSLLAGGPNEQFF
TGCGCCAGCAGCTTGCTAGCGGGGGGGCCGAATGAGCAGTTCTTC
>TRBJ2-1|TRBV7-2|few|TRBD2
CASSLASGRLFF
TGTGCCAGCAGCTTAGCGAGCGGGAGGCTGTTCTTC
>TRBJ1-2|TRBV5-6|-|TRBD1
CASSPGTGFGGYTF
TGTGCCAGCAGCCCCGGGACAGGGTTTGGTGGCTACACCTTC
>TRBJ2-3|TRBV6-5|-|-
CASSVGRPDTQYF
TGTGCCAGCAGCGTCGGCAGGCCAGATACGCAGTATTTT
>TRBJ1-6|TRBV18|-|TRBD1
CASSPGQSSYNSPLHF
TGTGCCAGCTCCCCGGGACAGAGCTCCTATAATTCACCCCTCCACTTT
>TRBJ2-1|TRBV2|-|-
CASSEGHWSSYNEQFF
TGTGCCAGCAGTGAGGGACACTGGAGCTCCTACAATGAGCAGTTCTTC
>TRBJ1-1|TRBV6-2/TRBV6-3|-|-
CASSYTGTRTEAFF
TGTGCCAGCAGTTACACAGGGACGCGCACTGAAGCTTTCTTT
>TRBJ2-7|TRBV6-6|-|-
CASSPRQSSYEQYF
TGTGCCAGCAGCCCCAGACAGAGCTCCTACGAGCAGTACTTC
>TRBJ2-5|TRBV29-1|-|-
CSVEGLDFETQYF
TGCAGCGTTGAAGGGTTGGACTTCGAGACCCAGTACTTC
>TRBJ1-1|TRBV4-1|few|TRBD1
CASSRTGDRGLNTEAFF
TGCGCCAGCAGCCGAACTGGGGACAGGGGACTGAACACTGAAGCTTTCTTT
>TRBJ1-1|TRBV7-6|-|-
CASSLARPPNTEAFF
TGTGCCAGCAGCTTAGCGCGGCCTCCGAACACTGAAGCTTTCTTT
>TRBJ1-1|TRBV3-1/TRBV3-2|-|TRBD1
CASSPGQGRPNTEAFF
TGTGCCAGCAGCCCTGGACAGGGGAGACCGAACACTGAAGCTTTCTTT
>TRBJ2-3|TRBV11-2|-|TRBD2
CASSNPGTSDRTDTQYF
TGTGCCAGCAGCAACCCAGGGACTAGCGACCGCACAGATACGCAGTATTTT
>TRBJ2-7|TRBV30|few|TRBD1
CAWSPPQGAFEQYF
TGTGCCTGGAGTCCCCCCCAGGGGGCATTCGAGCAGTACTTC
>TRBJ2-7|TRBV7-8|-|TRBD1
CASSLDRGPREQYF
TGTGCCAGCAGCTTAGACAGGGGCCCCCGCGAGCAGTACTTC
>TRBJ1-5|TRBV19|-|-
CASSIERNQPQHF
TGTGCCAGTAGTATAGAGAGAAATCAGCCCCAGCATTTT
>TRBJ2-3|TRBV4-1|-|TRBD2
CASSRSPGLAASTDTQYF
TGCGCCAGCAGCCGCTCACCTGGACTAGCGGCTAGCACAGATACGCAGTATTTT
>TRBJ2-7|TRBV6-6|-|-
CASSSIDSSYEQYF
TGTGCCAGCAGTTCGATCGACAGTTCCTACGAGCAGTACTTC
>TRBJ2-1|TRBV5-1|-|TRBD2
CASSFSPGAWTSGSWMRNEQFF
TGCGCCAGCAGCTTTTCTCCGGGGGCCTGGACTAGCGGGAGTTGGATGCGTAATGAGCAGTTCTTC
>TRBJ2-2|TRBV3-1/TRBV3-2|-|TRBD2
CASSPEERGVTGELFF
TGTGCCAGCAGCCCAGAGGAGCGGGGGGTAACCGGGGAGCTGTTTTTT
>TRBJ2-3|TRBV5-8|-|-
CASSLLTTRGDTQYF
TGTGCCAGCAGCTTGCTCACTACCAGGGGAGATACGCAGTATTTT
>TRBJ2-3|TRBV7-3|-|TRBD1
CASSAGQGTDTQYF
TGTGCCAGCAGCGCTGGACAGGGTACAGATACGCAGTATTTT
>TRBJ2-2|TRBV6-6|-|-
CASSYSWGRTGELFF
TGTGCCAGCAGTTACTCGTGGGGCCGCACCGGGGAGCTGTTTTTT
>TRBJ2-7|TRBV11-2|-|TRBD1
CASSSGQGVLFSYEQYF
TGTGCCAGCAGCTCGGGACAGGGAGTCTTATTCTCCTACGAGCAGTACTTC
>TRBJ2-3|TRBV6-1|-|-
CASSEEGGGTQYF
TGTGCCAGCAGTGAAGAAGGGGGAGGGACGCAGTATTTT
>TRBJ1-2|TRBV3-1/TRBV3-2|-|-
CASSQIRGGYGYTF
TGTGCCAGCAGCCAAATTCGGGGGGGTTATGGCTACACCTTC
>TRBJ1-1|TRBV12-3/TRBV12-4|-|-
CASSLVEDTEAFF
TGTGCCAGCAGTTTAGTGGAGGACACTGAAGCTTTCTTT
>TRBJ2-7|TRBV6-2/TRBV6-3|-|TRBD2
CASSRPGLGDEQYF
TGTGCCAGCAGTCGTCCGGGACTAGGGGACGAGCAGTACTTC
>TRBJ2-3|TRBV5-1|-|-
CASSLVWLRRVGTDTQYF
TGCGCCAGCAGCTTGGTTTGGTTGCGGAGGGTGGGCACAGATACGCAGTATTTT
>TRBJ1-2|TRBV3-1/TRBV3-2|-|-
CASSQESVGGGYTF
TGTGCCAGCAGCCAAGAGTCGGTTGGTGGTGGCTACACCTTC
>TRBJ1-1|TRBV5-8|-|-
CASSRRQSTEAFF
TGTGCCAGCAGCCGTAGACAATCAACTGAAGCTTTCTTT
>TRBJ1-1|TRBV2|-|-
CASIRDKGNTEAFF
TGTGCCAGCATCCGGGACAAGGGGAACACTGAAGCTTTCTTT
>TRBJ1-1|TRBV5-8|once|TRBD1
CASSLSRTGFGAFF
TGTGCCAGCAGCTTGTCACGGACAGGGTTCGGAGCTTTCTTT
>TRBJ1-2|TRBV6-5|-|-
CASAEGGHYGYTF
TGTGCCAGTGCGGAGGGTGGGCACTATGGCTACACCTTC
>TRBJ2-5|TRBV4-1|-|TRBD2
CASSPFGSGGVYQETQYF
TGCGCCAGCAGCCCCTTTGGTAGCGGGGGAGTGTACCAAGAGACCCAGTACTTC
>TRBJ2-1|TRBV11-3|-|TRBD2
CASSTPSGGRFCEQFF
TGTGCCAGCAGCACCCCTAGCGGGGGGCGCTTTTGTGAGCAGTTCTTC
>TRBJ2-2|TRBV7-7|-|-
CASSPNRDGELFF
TGTGCTAGCAGCCCTAACCGAGACGGGGAGCTGTTTTTT
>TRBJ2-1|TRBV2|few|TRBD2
CASRRTSGSYNEQFF
TGTGCCAGCAGGAGGACTAGCGGGAGTTACAATGAGCAGTTCTTC
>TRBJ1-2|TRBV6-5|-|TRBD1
CASRQQGANGYTF
TGTGCCAGCAGACAACAGGGGGCGAATGGCTACACCTTC
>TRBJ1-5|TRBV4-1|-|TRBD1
CASSLMGTGEGNQPQHF
TGCGCCAGCAGCCTCATGGGGACAGGGGAGGGCAATCAGCCCCAGCATTTT
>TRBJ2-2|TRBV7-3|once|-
CASSFGQDTGELFF
TGTGCCAGCAGCTTTGGCCAGGACACCGGGGAGCTGTTTTTT
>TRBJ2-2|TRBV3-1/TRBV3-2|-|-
CASSHKVPWGRLNTGELFF
TGTGCCAGCAGCCACAAAGTCCCGTGGGGGCGGTTAAACACCGGGGAGCTGTTTTTT